The 27 T cell receptor beta chains given below trace back to one sample, sequenced in a study of tumor-infiltrating lymphocytes in primary liver carcinoma. The researchers produced TCR beta cDNA from around 500 ng total RNA with a constant-region primer. Libraries covering TCR beta were generated through three nested multiplex PCR rounds (using a slightly modified ARM-PCR). It was with TRBV1-TRBV30 forward primers and a C-beta reverse primer that the first two PCR rounds were run, at approximately 10 cycles each. TCRdb re-analysed the multiplex PCR reads in MiXCR, keeping a single row per CDR3 protein. The repertoire includes 300,000 to 400,000 distinct CDR3 sequences, around three fifths of them detected once, and about 6% sits in the top ten. Both blood RNA, taken from unsorted whole blood, and germline DNA were extracted. The sample comprised peripheral blood. These receptors all stem from a man aged 40-55 years with primary liver carcinoma and hepatitis B virus infection.

As regards this clonotype: One end of the junction is discordant with germline, which a read error may explain. The CDR3 loop reads CTISVITGELFF. CDR3 sequence (DNA): TGTACCATCAGTGTTATAACCGGGGAGCTGTTTTTT. V and J are TRBV10-3 and TRBJ2-2, with D hard to call. CDR1 is ENHRY and CDR2 is SYGVKD in the germline V gene. The CDR3 consists of 12 residues.

On this clonotype itself: A read error may be the cause here, since a much bigger clone is one base away. The chain uses TRBV14 and TRBJ1-5; possible D gene TRBD1, 5 bases. This CDR3 is 17 amino acids long. CDR1 SGHDN and CDR2 FVKESK come from the germline V gene. CDR3 protein: CASSETPREISSQPQHF. CDR3 nucleotide sequence: TGTGCCAGCAGCGAAACCCCCAGGGAGATTAGCAGTCAGCCCCAGCATTTT.

As to this clonotype: The junction departs from the called germline gene at one end, perhaps through a read error. The CDR3 here is CASSSNRGPKTQYF. The CDR3 DNA reads as TGTGCCAGCAGCTCAAACAGGGGCCCAAAGACACAGTACTTC. V gene TRBV11-2 combines with J gene TRBJ2-5, with 7 bases fitting TRBD1. Per the germline V gene, CDR1 is SGHAT and CDR2 is FQNNGV. There are 14 residues in the CDR3.

Note on this clonotype: This may be a read error, as it is one base from a much larger clone. The chain carries TRBV4-3 and TRBJ1-4; TRBD1 matches 9 bases. This CDR3 is built from 14 residues. Germline lookup yields CDR1 LGHNA and CDR2 YSLEER. J gave up 7 bases and V 0 bases, and 0 bases lay outside the gene matches. The CDR3 bases are TGCGCCAGCAGCCAAGAGGGACAGGGTGAAAAACTGTTTTTT. Translation gives CASSQEGQGEKLFF.

The chain couples TRBV4-1 to TRBJ2-1; D is perhaps TRBD2 (6 bases). This CDR3 is 17 amino acids long. The V gene lost 0 bases and the J gene lost 8 bases, with 20 bases spanning the gap. Germline-derived CDR1 and CDR2 are MGHRA and YSYEKL. CDR3 loop: CASSQEDGASARDEQFF. In DNA form, the CDR3 reads TGCGCCAGCAGCCAAGAGGATGGGGCTAGCGCTCGGGATGAGCAGTTCTTC.

To note about this clonotype: An end of the junction does not agree with germline; a read error may underlie this. V gene TRBV5-1 combines with J gene TRBJ2-5; D not resolved. This CDR3 region has 14 residues. Per the germline V gene, CDR1 is SGHRS and CDR2 is YFSETQ. CDR3 in DNA: TGCGCCAGCAGCTTGGCGGCAGGCCAAGCGACCCAGTACTTC. It is translated as CASSLAAGQATQYF.

Worth noting for this clonotype: This clone may be a read error of a much larger clone one base away. This chain links TRBV12-3 or TRBV12-4 with TRBJ1-6; a weak D match, TRBD1 (6 bases). With 9 bases removed from V and 5 bases from J, the gap between germline ends came to 17 bases. This CDR3 region has 15 residues. The CDR3 coding sequence is TGTGCCAGGAGCCCCGGGGGGACAAATAATTCACCCCTCCACTTT. Protein sequence: CARSPGGTNNSPLHF.

This clonotype turned up a few times. The CDR3, as DNA: TGTGCCAGCAGTTTATTCTTTACACAGGGGCTCGGGGAGGGGCAGTACTTC. Protein product: CASSLFFTQGLGEGQYF. The rearrangement uses TRBV28 and TRBJ2-7; D assignment may be TRBD1 or TRBD2 (7 bases each). The CDR3 extends over 17 amino acids. Deletions cut 1 base from V and 9 bases from J, with 25 bases between. Germline CDR1 is MDHEN and CDR2 is SYDVKM. Full variable domain (missing parts from reference TRBV28 and TRBJ2-7): DVKVTQSSRYLVKRTGEKVFLECVQDMDHENMFWYRQDPGLGLRLIYFSYDVKMKEKGDIPEGYSVSREKKERFSLILESASTNQTSMYLCASSLFFTQGLGEGQYFGPGTRLTVT.

This clonotype has more than one count but fewer than ten. CDR3 in amino acids: CASSLDRTSAGHNEQFF. Here the CDR3 DNA reads TGTGCCAGCAGCTTAGACAGGACTAGCGCAGGTCACAATGAGCAGTTCTTC. The genes are TRBV7-9 and TRBJ2-1; 9 nucleotides match TRBD2. This CDR3 comprises 17 residues. Trimming took 1 base from V and 5 from J; bases not matched to a gene: 9. Germline assignment: CDR1 SEHNR and CDR2 FQNEAQ (reference sequence).

As to this clonotype: This clone may be a read error of a much larger clone one base away. The rearrangement links TRBV6-2 or TRBV6-3 to TRBJ2-5; D is undetermined. The CDR3 is 15 amino acids. CDR1 and CDR2 from the germline V gene are MNHEY and SVGEGT. V gave up 5 bases and J gave up 1 base, with 14 bases separating them. The CDR3 coding sequence is TGTGCCAGCAGTAAACTAACGACCATCCAAGAGACCCAGTACTTC. Protein: CASSKLTTIQETQYF.

This rearrangement joins TRBV19 to TRBJ2-2; 10 positions match TRBD1. The CDR3 is made up of 14 amino acids. V shed 8 bases and J 5 bases; nucleotides not matched to a gene: 5. Germline CDR1 and CDR2: LNHDA and SQIVND (reference sequence). The chain's CDR3 is CASRDRGKTGELFF. The CDR3 bases are TGTGCCAGTCGGGACAGGGGAAAAACCGGGGAGCTGTTTTTT.

The table lists this clonotype with many counts. The chain couples TRBV14 to TRBJ2-3, with TRBD2 as a possible D gene (6 bases). The V gene lost 4 bases and the J gene lost 5 bases, with 22 bases spanning the gap. Germline V gene sequence: CDR1 SGHDN, CDR2 FVKESK. This CDR3 has 17 residues. Here the CDR3 DNA reads TGTGCCAGCAGCCCTCTGGACGTCAGACTAGTGAAAGATACGCAGTATTTT. Translating it yields CASSPLDVRLVKDTQYF.

This clonotype was seen at least ten times. CDR3 sequence reads: CASSPRGTGEKLFF. Here the CDR3 DNA reads TGTGCCAGCAGTCCCAGGGGGACCGGCGAAAAACTGTTTTTT. This sequence joins TRBV12-3 or TRBV12-4 and TRBJ1-4; 7 nucleotides agree with TRBD1. V was pared by 5 bases and J by 8 bases, with 8 bases of the junction left unmatched. This CDR3 is 14 amino acids long.

On this clonotype: The junction differs from germline at one of its ends, possibly a read error. J is TRBJ2-2 and V is TRBV11-2, with TRBD2 matching 7 bases. This CDR3 has 15 amino acids. CDR1 and CDR2 (germline): SGHAT, FQNNGV. In DNA, the CDR3 is TGTGCCAGTAGCTTCAGGCGGGAGATTGCCGGGGAGCTGTTTTTT. Residues: CASSFRREIAGELFF.

A word on this clonotype: Its ends do not fully match the called genes, so a read error is possible. The genes are TRBV5-1 and TRBJ2-5, with D possibly matching TRBD2 (6 bases). The germline V gene encodes CDR1 SGHRS and CDR2 YFSETQ. The CDR3 covers 14 residues. DNA of the CDR3: TGCGCCTGCAGCACCGGGAGCGGCTTAGAGCCCCAGTACTTC. This gives the protein CACSTGSGLEPQYF. The whole variable domain, remainder taken from reference TRBV5-1 and TRBJ2-5, is KAGVTQTPRYLIKTRGQQVTLSCSPISGHRSVSWYQQTPGQGLQFLFEYFSETQRNKGNFPGRFSGRQFSNSRSEMNVSTLELGDSALYLCACSTGSGLEPQYFGPGTRLLVL.

The gene calls are TRBV28 and TRBJ2-1; tentatively, D is TRBD2 (5 bases). The germline V and J ends were trimmed by 8 bases and 12 bases, with 23 bases remaining between them. Germline-derived CDR1 and CDR2 are MDHEN and SYDVKM. CDR3 size: 14 residues. The CDR3 DNA sequence: TGTGCCAGCGGTTCTTCGTCGGGGTTGGATGGGCAGTTCTTC. This sequence encodes CASGSSSGLDGQFF.

The gene calls are TRBV5-5 and TRBJ2-7; D unresolved. Trimming cost V 2 bases and J 3 bases, with 18 bases left between them. Per the germline V gene, CDR1 is SGHKS and CDR2 is YYEKEE (reference sequence). The CDR3 totals 16 residues. The chain's CDR3 is CASSLTSEWTFYEQYF. CDR3 in DNA: TGTGCCAGCAGCTTAACCTCAGAGTGGACCTTCTACGAGCAGTACTTC.

This clonotype was found many times. CDR3 in DNA: TGTGCCAGCAGTTTATCGAGCGCCTACGAGCAGTACTTC. It codes for CASSLSSAYEQYF. The chain carries TRBV12-3 or TRBV12-4 and TRBJ2-7, with D hard to call. V was trimmed by 2 bases and J by 2 bases, leaving 7 bases between them. The CDR3 sequence is 13 residues long.

Worth noting for this clonotype: A much larger clone differs from this one at a single base, so this may be a read error. The chain carries TRBV12-5 and TRBJ2-1; the D call may be TRBD1 or TRBD2 (5 bases each). This CDR3 comprises 15 residues. CDR1 and CDR2 (germline): LGHNT, FRNRAP. DNA for the CDR3: TGTGCTTGTGGCCGTAGCCGGGACCCCTACAATGAGCAGTTCTTC. Its translation is CACGRSRDPYNEQFF.

Worth noting for this clonotype: This may be a read error: a much more frequent sequence differs by one nucleotide. The genes are TRBV10-3 and TRBJ2-6; 7 bases are shared with TRBD2. CDR1 is ENHRY, CDR2 SYGVKD, per germline. CDR3 length equals 17 residues. Here the CDR3 DNA reads TGTGGCATCAGTGAGTCTGTGGGAGGGGATGGGGCCAACGTCCTGACTTTC. It yields the protein CGISESVGGDGANVLTF.

On this clonotype: This may arise from a read error, as a much more abundant clone is one base away. The rearrangement links TRBV29-1 to TRBJ1-2; tentative D call: TRBD1 (5 bases). Germline V lookup: CDR1 SQVTM, CDR2 ANQGSEA. The CDR3 contains 11 residues. The CDR3 coding sequence is TGCAGAGTCAGGGTAGAAAATGGCTACACCTTC. Its translation is CRVRVENGYTF.

On this clonotype itself: At one boundary the junction diverges from the germline segment, which might be a read error. This chain joins TRBV12-3 or TRBV12-4 and TRBJ2-2; tentatively, D is TRBD2 (6 bases). The CDR3 has 15 amino acids. DNA of the CDR3: TGTGCCCGCCCGGGTAGCGTACCTAGCACCGGGGGGCTGTTTTTT. As protein: CARPGSVPSTGGLFF.

As regards this clonotype: An end of the junction does not agree with germline; a read error may underlie this. J is TRBJ2-7 and V is TRBV11-1; 7 positions agree with TRBD2. CDR1 and CDR2 from the germline V gene are SGHAT and FQDESV (reference sequence). CDR3 size: 14 residues. CDR3 protein: CASSLVGGPHEQYF. CDR3 DNA sequence: TGTGCTAGCAGCTTAGTGGGAGGGCCCCACGAGCAGTACTTC.

This chain's CDR3 is CATSDLDSTDTQYF. DNA for the CDR3: TGTGCCACCAGTGATTTGGACAGCACAGATACGCAGTATTTT. This chain uses TRBV24-1 with TRBJ2-3; D gene ambiguous. Germline V CDR1 and CDR2: KGHDR, SFDVKD. The CDR3 is 14 amino acids. V was pared by 0 bases and J by 0 bases, with 3 bases between.

The rearrangement joins TRBV9 to TRBJ2-7, with D maybe TRBD1 (5 bases). The V gene lost 4 bases and the J gene lost 5 bases, with 16 bases spanning the gap. The CDR3 is made up of 14 amino acids. Germline CDR1 reads SGDLS; CDR2 reads YYNGEE. Here the CDR3 reads CASSLQGVPDEQYF. CDR3 in DNA: TGTGCCAGCAGCCTTCAAGGGGTGCCGGACGAGCAGTACTTC.

As concerns this clonotype: The CDR3 carries no conserved terminal phenylalanine or tryptophan, so it likely arises from a read error. The chain carries TRBV5-1 and TRBJ2-1, with TRBD2 matching over 13 bases. The CDR3 loop spans 17 amino acids. V trimming: 4 bases; J trimming: 6 bases; junction bases outside the gene matches: 10. Germline lookup yields CDR1 SGHRS and CDR2 YFSETQ. The CDR3 nucleotides are TGCGCCAGCAGCCCACGTCTACTAGCGGGAGGGGGCAATGAGCAGTTCATC. Residues: CASSPRLLAGGGNEQFI.

The chain carries TRBV20-1 and TRBJ1-6; 7 bases agree with TRBD1. CDR1 is DFQATT, CDR2 SNEGSKA, per germline (reference sequence). The CDR3 is made up of 13 amino acids. J lost 10 bases, V lost 5 bases, and 8 bases had no gene match. The CDR3 is CSAVRQGVSPLHF. CDR3 sequence (DNA): TGCAGTGCTGTCCGACAGGGCGTCTCACCCCTCCACTTT.